The 27 T cell receptor beta chains below come from one sample, sequenced in a study of T cell changes during pregnancy in multiple sclerosis. Only in-frame clones appear in the TCRdb table, and some are missing; sequencing was by immunoSEQ multiplex PCR. Counted here are 30,000 or so clones, roughly 90% occurring once; the ten biggest clones make up around 0.4%. The sequencing here drew on CD4+ T cells from peripheral blood mononuclear cells, taken in the second trimester of pregnancy. These receptors all stem from a female donor in good health, enrolled as a control in a pregnancy study.

This chain uses TRBV10-1 with TRBJ2-5, with a weak D call TRBD2 (6 bases). CDR1 WNHNN and CDR2 SYGVQD come from the germline V gene (reference sequence). V gave up 7 bases and J gave up 3 bases, with 21 bases separating them. The CDR3 is 16 residues long. CDR3: CASKGQECWEEETQYF. The DNA for the CDR3 is TGCGCCAGCAAGGGGCAGGAGTGTTGGGAGGAAGAGACCCAGTACTTC.

The chain carries TRBV6-5 and TRBJ1-2, with 9 bases identical to TRBD1. The ends lost 8 bases at V and 10 bases at J; junction bases unmatched: 14. The length of the CDR3 is 14 residues. The germline gives CDR1 MNHEY, CDR2 SVGAGI. CDR3 sequence reads: CASARDRAFSDYTF. The CDR3 DNA follows: TGTGCCAGCGCACGGGACAGGGCGTTTAGCGACTACACCTTC.

This chain links TRBV25-1 with TRBJ2-1, with 8 bases identical to TRBD1. This CDR3 has 15 residues. Trimming cost V 6 bases and J 5 bases; bases outside gene matches: 9. The V gene's germline CDR1 is MGHDK and CDR2 SYGVNS. CDR3 coding DNA: TGTGCCAGCAGCGAGTGGACAGGGACCGACAATGAGCAGTTCTTC. Translating it yields CASSEWTGTDNEQFF.

The chain employs TRBV19 and TRBJ1-2; TRBD1 agrees at 7 bases. V shed 2 bases and J 11 bases; nucleotides not matched to a gene: 5. From germline, CDR1 is LNHDA and CDR2 SQIVND (reference sequence). There are 12 residues in the CDR3. The CDR3 protein is CASSIPGGAYTF. CDR3 coding DNA: TGTGCCAGTAGTATACCAGGGGGTGCATACACCTTC.

The chain is built from TRBV5-3 and TRBJ2-3; no reliable D call. TRBV5-3 is treated as an ORF (open reading frame) with a function not yet certain. V lost 4 bases, J lost 1 base, and 16 bases lay in between. This CDR3 comprises 16 residues. CDR3 DNA: TGTGCCAGAAGCGCGTGCTTGGCGCTAGGCACAGATACGCAGTATTTT. Amino acids: CARSACLALGTDTQYF.

The V gene is TRBV2, the J gene TRBJ1-2; D is perhaps TRBD1 (5 bases). The length of the CDR3 is 12 residues. The germline V gene has CDR1 SNHLY and CDR2 FYNNEI. V was cut by 8 bases and J by 2 bases, with 9 bases left in between. DNA for the CDR3: TGTGCCAGCGTGGACACAAACTATGGCTACACCTTC. It specifies CASVDTNYGYTF.

This chain uses TRBV5-1 with TRBJ2-5; tentatively, D is TRBD2 (6 bases). V was clipped by 4 bases and J by 1 base, with 14 bases between them. The CDR3 length is 15 residues. Per the germline V gene, CDR1 is SGHRS and CDR2 is YFSETQ. The CDR3 DNA sequence: TGCGCCAGCAGCAGCCGCGGGACGGCCCAAGAGACCCAGTACTTC. This encodes CASSSRGTAQETQYF.

The V gene is TRBV5-1, the J gene TRBJ2-3; 8 nucleotides match TRBD1. The V and J ends lost 4 bases and 2 bases, in that order; junction bases with no gene match: 6. CDR3 length equals 15 residues. Germline CDR1 SGHRS, CDR2 YFSETQ. The DNA for the CDR3 is TGCGCCAGCAGCCGACCGGGACAGGCCACAGATACGCAGTATTTT. Translated, it gives CASSRPGQATDTQYF.

This sequence joins TRBV11-2 and TRBJ2-1; 12 bases are shared with TRBD2. The CDR3 contains 20 residues. V lost 0 bases and J lost 4; bases outside the gene matches: 13. CDR1 and CDR2 (germline): SGHAT, FQNNGV. CDR3 loop: CASSLDIPSGRAGGYNEQFF. The CDR3, as DNA: TGTGCCAGCAGCTTAGATATTCCTAGCGGGAGGGCCGGAGGGTACAATGAGCAGTTCTTC.

The rearrangement links TRBV27 to TRBJ1-2, with D tentatively TRBD1 (5 bases). The CDR3 contains 12 residues. CDR1 is MNHEY and CDR2 is SMNVEV in the germline V gene (reference sequence). V gave up 6 bases and J gave up 0 bases, with 5 bases separating them. CDR3 coding DNA: TGTGCCAGCAGACAGGCTAACTATGGCTACACCTTC. It translates to CASRQANYGYTF.

This chain links TRBV5-1 with TRBJ2-2; perhaps TRBD1 as D (6 bases). CDR1 and CDR2 (germline): SGHRS, YFSETQ. This CDR3 contains 18 residues. Trimming removed 0 bases at V and 0 bases at J, with 15 bases between. The CDR3 region has the DNA TGCGCCAGCAGCTTGGCAGTGTCAGGGGCGGCGAACACCGGGGAGCTGTTTTTT. Residues: CASSLAVSGAANTGELFF.

The rearrangement uses TRBV2 and TRBJ1-1; D is possibly TRBD1 (6 bases). V lost 4 bases to trimming and J lost 1 base, with 7 bases between them. Per the germline V gene, CDR1 is SNHLY and CDR2 is FYNNEI. This CDR3 comprises 13 residues. The CDR3 region has the DNA TGTGCCAGCAGTGTGGGACAGAACACTGAAGCTTTCTTT. Translating it yields CASSVGQNTEAFF.

This clone was observed a few times. The chain joins TRBV5-1 to TRBJ1-1; TRBD1 aligns across 7 bases. Germline V gene lookup returns CDR1 SGHRS and CDR2 YFSETQ. The CDR3 extends over 14 amino acids. The trim removed 3 bases at V and 3 bases at J, leaving 5 bases unmatched. CDR3 protein: CASSWGQIHTEAFF. In DNA form, the CDR3 reads TGCGCCAGCAGCTGGGGACAGATTCACACTGAAGCTTTCTTT.

The chain joins TRBV27 to TRBJ1-2, with 10 positions matching TRBD1. V trimming: 5 bases; J trimming: 7 bases; junction bases outside the gene matches: 10. Germline lookup yields CDR1 MNHEY and CDR2 SMNVEV (reference sequence). This CDR3 comprises 15 residues. CDR3 nucleotide sequence: TGTGCCAGCAGTGCTATCTTGACAGGGGGCAGTGGCTACACCTTC. Translated, it gives CASSAILTGGSGYTF.

The CDR3 spells CASSPLGSIANEKLFF. CDR3 nucleotides: TGTGCCAGCAGCCCCCTCGGGAGCATAGCTAATGAAAAACTGTTTTTT. The V call is TRBV7-9, the J call TRBJ1-4; no clear D. Germline assignment: CDR1 SEHNR and CDR2 FQNEAQ (reference sequence). The ends were cut back, 5 bases at V and 3 bases at J, with 16 bases in the middle. The CDR3 is 16 amino acids. Drawing the rest from reference TRBV7-9 and TRBJ1-4, the complete variable domain is DTGVSQNPRHKITKRGQNVTFRCDPISEHNRLYWYRQTLGQGPEFLTYFQNEAQLEKSRLLSDRFSAERPKGSFSTLEIQRTEQGDSAMYLCASSPLGSIANEKLFFGSGTQLSVL.

V usage is TRBV29-1 and J usage is TRBJ2-4; D gene unclear. V was trimmed by 6 bases and J by 5 bases, leaving 8 bases between them. The germline CDR1 and CDR2 sequences are SQVTM and ANQGSEA. This CDR3 spans 11 amino acids. CDR3 sequence: CSVFGENIQYF. The CDR3 region has the DNA TGCAGCGTATTTGGAGAAAACATTCAGTACTTC.

This rearrangement joins TRBV6-1 to TRBJ1-2; D perhaps matches TRBD1 (6 bases). CDR1 is MNHNS, CDR2 SASEGT, per germline. Trimming removed 2 bases from V and 4 bases from J, with 11 bases in between. The CDR3 is 14 amino acids. The CDR3 spells CASSESQGSYGYTF. The CDR3 nucleotides are TGTGCCAGCAGTGAATCTCAGGGGAGCTATGGCTACACCTTC.

The chain employs TRBV7-9 and TRBJ1-4, with 7 bases matching TRBD1. This CDR3 region has 15 residues. The V gene end was trimmed by 5 bases and the J gene end by 7 bases; junction bases not matched to a gene: 10. In germline, CDR1 is SEHNR, CDR2 FQNEAQ (reference sequence). CDR3 DNA: TGTGCCAGCAGCCACCGGGACAGAGTAATTGAAAAACTGTTTTTT. This encodes CASSHRDRVIEKLFF.

J is TRBJ2-7 and V is TRBV5-1, with D hard to call. The CDR3 length is 13 residues. Germline values: CDR1 SGHRS, CDR2 YFSETQ. The germline V and J ends were trimmed by 3 bases and 6 bases, with 13 bases remaining between them. CDR3 DNA sequence: TGCGCCAGCAGCTCCCACCGAGTTGGCGAGCAGTACTTC. As protein: CASSSHRVGEQYF.

This chain uses TRBV6-1 with TRBJ2-4; D not resolved. Germline values: CDR1 MNHNS, CDR2 SASEGT. V lost 3 bases to trimming and J lost 0 bases, with 21 bases between them. The CDR3 covers 19 residues. CDR3 DNA sequence: TGTGCCAGCAGTGACAAAGGCCTAACTACATTTCTAGCCAAAAACATTCAGTACTTC. Protein: CASSDKGLTTFLAKNIQYF.

The chain carries TRBV19 and TRBJ2-2, with D perhaps matching TRBD1 (5 bases). The V end was cut by 1 base, the J end by 5 bases, with 11 bases between. The length of the CDR3 is 15 residues. Germline V lookup: CDR1 LNHDA, CDR2 SQIVND (reference sequence). CDR3 nucleotides: TGTGCCAGTAGTATAGGAGGTACAGGAACCGGGGAGCTGTTTTTT. Encoded protein: CASSIGGTGTGELFF. Drawing the rest from reference TRBV19 and TRBJ2-2, the complete variable domain is DGGITQSPKYLFRKEGQNVTLSCEQNLNHDAMYWYRQDPGQGLRLIYYSQIVNDFQKGDIAEGYSVSREKKESFPLTVTSAQKNPTAFYLCASSIGGTGTGELFFGEGSRLTVL.

The chain combines TRBV6-5 with TRBJ2-1; maybe TRBD2 (6 bases). V was cut by 6 bases and J by 8 bases, with 14 bases left in between. Germline CDR1 is MNHEY and CDR2 is SVGAGI. There are 13 residues in the CDR3. CDR3 in amino acids: CASRRASDHEQFF. CDR3 DNA sequence: TGTGCCAGCAGGAGGGCTAGCGATCATGAGCAGTTCTTC.

This rearrangement joins TRBV21-1 to TRBJ2-1; the D call of TRBD2 is as the table states it, not checked on the DNA. TRBV21-1 counts as a pseudogene. The CDR3 totals 16 residues. The CDR3: CASSKPASGTDNEQFF. The CDR3 bases are TGTGCCAGCAGCAAACCGGCTAGCGGGACGGACAATGAGCAGTTCTTC.

The V call is TRBV5-1, the J call TRBJ2-7, with 7 bases fitting TRBD2. This CDR3 has 13 residues. Unmatched junction bases numbered 3, after V lost 4 bases and J lost 2 bases. The germline gives CDR1 SGHRS, CDR2 YFSETQ. This chain's CDR3 is CASSREVAYEQYF. CDR3 bases: TGCGCCAGCAGCCGGGAGGTTGCCTACGAGCAGTACTTC.

This sequence joins TRBV19 and TRBJ1-2; 10 bases match TRBD1. The CDR3 is 17 residues long. CDR1 is LNHDA and CDR2 is SQIVND in the germline V gene (reference sequence). V trimming: 3 bases; J trimming: 3 bases; junction bases outside the gene matches: 10. The CDR3 region is CASSIETGGVRDYGYTF. The DNA for the CDR3 is TGTGCCAGTAGTATTGAGACAGGGGGCGTTCGTGACTATGGCTACACCTTC.

The rearrangement joins TRBV27 to TRBJ2-3, with D possibly TRBD2 on 6 matching bases. The CDR3 extends over 14 amino acids. Germline V gene sequence: CDR1 MNHEY, CDR2 SMNVEV (reference sequence). The germline V and J ends were trimmed by 4 bases and 3 bases, with 11 bases remaining between them. The CDR3 coding sequence is TGTGCCAGCAGTTACTCACTAGCAACAGATACGCAGTATTTT. Translating gives CASSYSLATDTQYF.

The chain carries TRBV6-1 and TRBJ2-3, with 8 positions matching TRBD2. V dropped 3 bases and J dropped 1; count of bases not matched to a gene: 9. The CDR3 totals 17 residues. Per the germline V gene, CDR1 is MNHNS and CDR2 is SASEGT. In DNA, the CDR3 is TGTGCCAGCAGTGAGGACGGACTAGCCGCTGGCACAGATACGCAGTATTTT. It encodes CASSEDGLAAGTDTQYF.